This TCR beta chain emerged from a study of blood T cell repertoires in COVID-19. Study at large: COVID-19 samples, acute and convalescent, were from the United States, Italy and Spain.

The data were produced by immunoSEQ multiplex PCR, yet TCRdb's version contains in-frame clones alone and is incomplete. The sample has tens of thousands of clones, 60% to 85% seen once. This clone was detected once. Sequencing input: peripheral blood. The TCR comes from a human donor in a cohort sampled during active COVID-19.

The CDR3 loop reads CASSEAHGYTF. The DNA for the CDR3 is TGTGCCAGCAGCGAGGCGCATGGCTACACCTTC. V gene TRBV3-1 (or the pseudogene TRBV3-2) combines with J gene TRBJ1-2; no clear D gene. The V gene's germline CDR1 is LGHDT and CDR2 YNNKEL (reference sequence). The CDR3 has 11 residues. V dropped 5 bases and J dropped 6 bases, with 7 bases sitting between them.